This note documents a single TCR beta chain sequence. These data originate in a study of blood T cell repertoires in COVID-19. The CDR3 has 14 residues. CDR1 and CDR2 (germline): MNHEY, SMNVEV (reference sequence). V lost 0 bases to trimming and J lost 4 bases; unmatched junction nucleotides: 0. Some clones are missing from TCRdb's copy, which holds only in-frame ones; the method was immunoSEQ multiplex PCR. This sample has 200,000 to 300,000 clones; about 80% occur once, and the top ten carry roughly 9.8%. The rearrangement links TRBV27 to TRBJ1-5; 7 bases match TRBD1. Sequencing was done on a sample of peripheral blood. This clonotype was sampled from a man at least 80 years old with acute or convalescent COVID-19. The CDR3 bases are TGTGCCAGCAGTTTATCGACAGGGAATCAGCCCCAGCATTTT. As protein: CASSLSTGNQPQHF.